These 28 T cell receptor beta chains originate from one sample sequenced in a study of shared clonotypes between healthy human individuals. Produced via immunoSEQ multiplex PCR; TCRdb's table is partial and in-frame only. The sample lists about 600,000 clones; around 76% were seen once. Specimen: PBMCs. The receptors here all came from a woman aged 40 to 50 in good health. Some clones in this sample may be carry-over from other donors' samples.

Only a few counts were recorded for this clone. The chain combines TRBV30 with TRBJ2-7, with D possibly matching TRBD1 (5 bases). Trimming removed 4 bases at V and 3 bases at J, with 13 bases between. The CDR3 contains 13 residues. Germline loops: CDR1 GTSNPN, CDR2 SVGIG (reference sequence). The chain's CDR3 is CAWIPGAGYEQYF. CDR3 nucleotide sequence: TGTGCCTGGATCCCTGGGGCCGGCTACGAGCAGTACTTC.

This chain connects TRBV15 to TRBJ2-5; D may be TRBD2 (5 bases). Trimming shortened V by 2 bases and J by 2 bases, and 12 bases separated the two germline ends. This CDR3 contains 15 residues. In germline, CDR1 is LNHNV, CDR2 YYDKDF (reference sequence). CDR3 coding DNA: TGTGCCACCAGCAGACCTGGACTGTTACAAGAGACCCAGTACTTC. This gives the protein CATSRPGLLQETQYF.

The chain employs TRBV7-9 and TRBJ2-7, with D maybe TRBD2 (5 bases). The CDR3 consists of 14 residues. The germline V and J ends were trimmed by 3 bases and 5 bases, with 14 bases remaining between them. The germline V gene has CDR1 SEHNR and CDR2 FQNEAQ (reference sequence). The CDR3 nucleotides are TGTGCCAGCAGCTTGTTTATCGGGGAGAACGAGCAGTACTTC. This encodes CASSLFIGENEQYF.

The gene calls are TRBV18 and TRBJ1-5; unclear D gene. The length of the CDR3 is 19 residues. V dropped 0 bases and J dropped 4 bases, with 22 bases sitting between them. Germline lookup yields CDR1 KGHSH and CDR2 LQKENI. Here the CDR3 reads CASSPPADGAVLGNQPQHF. Here the CDR3 DNA reads TGTGCCAGCTCACCACCGGCGGACGGCGCGGTTTTGGGTAATCAGCCCCAGCATTTT.

This clone was picked up one time. This chain links TRBV4-2 with TRBJ1-2, with TRBD1 as a possible D gene (5 bases). The V and J ends lost 2 bases and 0 bases respectively, with 22 bases between them. The CDR3 length is 19 residues. Germline lookup yields CDR1 LGHNA and CDR2 YNFKEQ. CDR3 loop: CASSQPTQATGLSNYGYTF. DNA of the CDR3: TGTGCCAGCAGCCAACCAACTCAGGCCACAGGCCTGTCTAACTATGGCTACACCTTC.

The gene calls are TRBV27 and TRBJ2-7, with TRBD2 matching 7 bases. The length of the CDR3 is 13 residues. The J segment lost 0 bases and the V segment lost 6 bases, leaving 2 bases of the junction unmatched. Germline V gene lookup returns CDR1 MNHEY and CDR2 SMNVEV (reference sequence). CDR3 DNA sequence: TGTGCCAGCAGCAGCGGGGTCTCCTACGAGCAGTACTTC. This sequence encodes CASSSGVSYEQYF.

The chain combines TRBV30 with TRBJ2-2; TRBD1 aligns across 7 bases. The CDR3 contains 14 residues. Germline V gene data show CDR1 as GTSNPN and CDR2 as SVGIG (reference sequence). V was pared by 5 bases and J by 5 bases, with 8 bases of the junction left unmatched. The CDR3 coding sequence is TGTGCCTGGGCCCCAGGCAGGGGGACCGGGGAGCTGTTTTTT. Amino acids: CAWAPGRGTGELFF.

CDR3 loop: CASRTGTSGYEQYF. The CDR3 DNA reads as TGTGCCAGCAGAACCGGGACTAGCGGGTACGAGCAGTACTTC. The chain links TRBV11-2 to TRBJ2-7; 12 bases map to TRBD2. CDR3 length: 14 residues. V lost 6 bases and J lost 4; bases outside the gene matches: 4. Germline assignment: CDR1 SGHAT and CDR2 FQNNGV.

The V call is TRBV7-3, the J call TRBJ1-2; perhaps TRBD1 as D (5 bases). This CDR3 contains 15 residues. CDR1 and CDR2 from the germline V gene are SGHTA and FQGTGA. Trimming took 2 bases from V and 2 from J, leaving 12 bases between them. CDR3 DNA sequence: TGTGCCAGCAGCTTACAGGGTGGGAGCAACTATGGCTACACCTTC. It specifies CASSLQGGSNYGYTF. The variable domain in full, completed from reference TRBV7-3 and TRBJ1-2, reads GAGVSQTPSNKVTEKGKYVELRCDPISGHTALYWYRQSLGQGPEFLIYFQGTGAADDSGLPNDRFFAVRPEGSVSTLKIQRTERGDSAVYLCASSLQGGSNYGYTFGSGTRLTVV.

V gene TRBV5-6 combines with J gene TRBJ2-1, with 12 bases identical to TRBD2. Germline V CDR1 and CDR2: SGHDT, YYEEEE. The CDR3 has 14 residues. J gave up 10 bases and V 3 bases, and 5 bases lay outside the gene matches. CDR3 nucleotide sequence: TGTGCCAGCAGCTATAAGACTAGCGGGAGAGAGCAGTTCTTC. Its translation: CASSYKTSGREQFF.

This chain links TRBV5-6 with TRBJ2-5; TRBD2 aligns across 7 bases. J was trimmed by 2 bases and V by 4 bases; bases with no gene match: 14. The CDR3 contains 17 residues. Germline loops: CDR1 SGHDT, CDR2 YYEEEE. CDR3 coding DNA: TGTGCCAGCAGCGTTTCGGGTGGGCTAGCGGTACAAGAGACCCAGTACTTC. Amino acids: CASSVSGGLAVQETQYF.

The chain couples TRBV10-3 to TRBJ2-7; 10 positions match TRBD1. The CDR3 covers 16 residues. Trimming took 2 bases from V and 6 from J; bases not matched to a gene: 10. In germline, CDR1 is ENHRY, CDR2 SYGVKD. The CDR3 region is CAISEGDPGQGTEQYF. DNA of the CDR3: TGTGCCATCAGTGAGGGTGACCCGGGACAGGGGACCGAGCAGTACTTC.

The gene calls are TRBV5-1 and TRBJ1-5, with 11 positions matching TRBD1. Trimming at V came to 5 bases and at J to 4 bases, leaving 8 bases not matched to a gene. The CDR3 length is 16 residues. The V gene's germline CDR1 is SGHRS and CDR2 YFSETQ. CDR3 in amino acids: CASSPIGTGGNQPQHF. CDR3 bases: TGCGCCAGCAGTCCGATCGGGACAGGGGGTAATCAGCCCCAGCATTTT.

The gene calls are TRBV4-2 and TRBJ1-2; D is unclear. Germline V gene sequence: CDR1 LGHNA, CDR2 YNFKEQ. This CDR3 has 15 residues. Between the trimmed V and J ends, which lost 0 bases and 0 bases, there was a span of 8 bases. CDR3 region: CASSQDFQANYGYTF. CDR3 sequence (DNA): TGTGCCAGCAGCCAAGATTTCCAAGCTAACTATGGCTACACCTTC.

The gene calls are TRBV5-1 and TRBJ2-2, with a weak D call TRBD1 (5 bases). Germline-derived CDR1 and CDR2 are SGHRS and YFSETQ. This CDR3 comprises 15 residues. Trimming took off 4 bases at V and 3 bases at J, with 13 bases between the two ends. Here the CDR3 DNA reads TGCGCCAGCAGCGACCCGCCACAGGACACCGGGGAGCTGTTTTTT. Its translation is CASSDPPQDTGELFF.

V gene TRBV6-6 combines with J gene TRBJ2-3; no firm D call. CDR3 length equals 12 residues. Germline lookup yields CDR1 MNHNY and CDR2 SVGAGI (reference sequence). V lost 5 bases and J lost 6, with 9 bases in between. CDR3 amino acids: CASSPERDTQYF. The CDR3 DNA reads TGTGCCAGCAGTCCGGAGAGGGATACGCAGTATTTT.

This clone was detected a few times. The rearrangement links TRBV2 to TRBJ1-2, with a tentative D call TRBD1 (6 bases). The CDR3 length is 12 residues. Germline V gene lookup returns CDR1 SNHLY and CDR2 FYNNEI. Deletions cut 5 bases from V and 4 bases from J, with 8 bases between. CDR3 DNA sequence: TGTGCCAGCAGTCCACAGGGCTATGGCTACACCTTC. As protein: CASSPQGYGYTF.

The CDR3 reads CASSPDSTETQYF. The CDR3 DNA reads TGCGCCAGCAGCCCGGACAGTACAGAGACCCAGTACTTC. V gene TRBV5-1 combines with J gene TRBJ2-5; D is possibly TRBD1 (6 bases). CDR3 size: 13 residues. V gave up 4 bases and J gave up 4 bases, with 11 bases separating them. Germline V gene lookup returns CDR1 SGHRS and CDR2 YFSETQ.

This clone appeared once. The sample contains more than one DNA sequence encoding this CDR3. The rearrangement uses TRBV30 and TRBJ2-7; D not certain. V was shortened by 3 bases and J by 1 base, with 4 bases between the two germline ends. The CDR3 is 11 residues long. Germline assignment: CDR1 GTSNPN and CDR2 SVGIG (reference sequence). The CDR3: CAWRQSYEQYF. CDR3 nucleotide sequence: TGTGCCTGGAGACAATCCTACGAGCAGTACTTC.

The gene calls are TRBV11-2 and TRBJ1-6; D not certain. V lost 1 base, J lost 7 bases, and 8 bases lay in between. Germline loops: CDR1 SGHAT, CDR2 FQNNGV. The CDR3 is made up of 14 amino acids. The CDR3 sequence: CASSLAQINSPLHF. The CDR3 bases are TGTGCCAGCAGCTTAGCGCAAATCAATTCACCCCTCCACTTT.

The chain joins TRBV5-5 to TRBJ2-3, with 10 bases identical to TRBD2. Germline V CDR1 and CDR2: SGHKS, YYEKEE (reference sequence). The V segment lost 0 bases and the J segment 2 bases; nucleotides outside the gene matches: 9. The CDR3 spans 18 residues. The CDR3 bases are TGTGCCAGCAGCTTGGTGCTAGCGGGAGCCTATCCCACAGATACGCAGTATTTT. This encodes CASSLVLAGAYPTDTQYF.

Points on this clone: One end of the junction is discordant with germline, which a read error may explain. The chain has TRBV28 and TRBJ2-1, with 8 bases lining up with TRBD2. CDR3 size: 13 residues. Germline CDR1 MDHEN, CDR2 SYDVKM. Here the CDR3 reads CASSYARGLDGVF. The CDR3 DNA reads as TGTGCCAGCAGTTACGCCCGGGGACTAGATGGGGTCTTC.

The chain couples TRBV5-1 to TRBJ2-3; TRBD2 might be the D (5 bases). Trimming removed 2 bases from V and 1 base from J, with 8 bases in between. The CDR3 contains 14 residues. The germline V gene has CDR1 SGHRS and CDR2 YFSETQ. CDR3 coding DNA: TGCGCCAGCAGCTTTGGGAGCGGCACAGATACGCAGTATTTT. It is translated as CASSFGSGTDTQYF. Drawing the rest from reference TRBV5-1 and TRBJ2-3, the complete variable domain is KAGVTQTPRYLIKTRGQQVTLSCSPISGHRSVSWYQQTPGQGLQFLFEYFSETQRNKGNFPGRFSGRQFSNSRSEMNVSTLELGDSALYLCASSFGSGTDTQYFGPGTRLTVL.

Note on this clone: This specimen includes other DNA sequences encoding the same CDR3. The chain recombines TRBV10-3 with TRBJ1-2; D is perhaps TRBD1 (5 bases). CDR3 length: 14 amino acids. Germline-derived CDR1 and CDR2 are ENHRY and SYGVKD. V lost 0 bases to trimming and J lost 5 bases, with 10 bases between them. The CDR3 coding sequence is TGTGCCATCAGTGAGTCAGGGACGGCTTATGGCTACACCTTC. Translation gives CAISESGTAYGYTF.

This chain joins TRBV28 and TRBJ1-1; no reliable D call. The V end was cut by 8 bases, the J end by 7 bases, with 11 bases between. The germline V gene has CDR1 MDHEN and CDR2 SYDVKM. The CDR3 is made up of 11 amino acids. The CDR3 is CASRSRLEAFF. In DNA, the CDR3 is TGTGCCAGCCGCAGTCGGCTTGAAGCTTTCTTT.

The CDR3 DNA is TGTGCCTGGGCAGCCCCTGGGTACGAGCAGTACTTC. Amino acid sequence: CAWAAPGYEQYF. The chain recombines TRBV30 with TRBJ2-7; D is unresolved. CDR3 length: 12 amino acids. V lost 5 bases to trimming and J lost 4 bases, with 12 bases between them. CDR1 and CDR2 (germline): GTSNPN, SVGIG (reference sequence).

The V and J genes are TRBV10-1 and TRBJ2-1; D not certain. From germline, CDR1 is WNHNN and CDR2 SYGVQD (reference sequence). The CDR3 has 13 residues. V lost 2 bases and J 7 bases, leaving 9 bases between the germline ends. CDR3 residues: CASSEPPGNEQFF. CDR3 nucleotides: TGCGCCAGCAGTGAGCCACCAGGTAATGAGCAGTTCTTC.

The genes are TRBV29-1 and TRBJ2-2, with a tentative D call TRBD1 (6 bases). The V gene's germline CDR1 is SQVTM and CDR2 ANQGSEA. The CDR3 consists of 15 residues. V lost 4 bases to trimming and J lost 6 bases, with 18 bases between them. CDR3 DNA: TGCAGCGTTGTAACCTCCGGACAGTGGTCCGGGGAGCTGTTTTTT. It translates to CSVVTSGQWSGELFF.